Presented here are 25 T cell receptor beta chains from one specimen sequenced in a study of cytomegalovirus exposure and HLA in healthy donors. With 60 Vbeta and 13 Jbeta primers, the PCR was carried out. Sequenced by immunoSEQ multiplex PCR; TCRdb stores in-frame clones only, minus some. The sample contains 200,000 to 250,000 clones, 70% of which appear only once. The sequenced material came from PBMCs. These receptor sequences come from a man aged 35 to 55 in good health and CMV-seropositive.

This clone was found a few times. V and J are TRBV5-4 and TRBJ2-5; TRBD1 matches at 7 bases. The CDR3 is made up of 14 amino acids. The V gene's germline CDR1 is SGHNT and CDR2 YYREEE (reference sequence). With V trimmed by 0 bases and J by 7 bases, 6 bases remained unmatched. Written as DNA, the CDR3 is TGTGCCAGCAGCTTGGGACAGGGCGGTGCGACCCAGTACTTC. Amino acid sequence: CASSLGQGGATQYF.

The chain combines TRBV19 with TRBJ2-5, with 9 bases lining up with TRBD2. J was trimmed by 5 bases and V by 3 bases; bases with no gene match: 7. The CDR3 has 15 amino acids. The germline V gene has CDR1 LNHDA and CDR2 SQIVND (reference sequence). CDR3 sequence: CASSIGTSSVETQYF. CDR3 nucleotides: TGTGCCAGTAGTATCGGGACTAGCTCCGTGGAGACCCAGTACTTC.

This clone has a handful of counts. The chain couples TRBV29-1 to TRBJ2-7; 11 bases agree with TRBD1. The CDR3 extends over 13 amino acids. Unmatched junction bases numbered 4, after V lost 6 bases and J lost 3 bases. Germline loops: CDR1 SQVTM, CDR2 ANQGSEA. The CDR3 sequence is CSVGTGGYYEQYF. CDR3 DNA sequence: TGCAGCGTGGGGACAGGGGGGTACTACGAGCAGTACTTC.

This clone has just one count. This chain joins TRBV6-5 and TRBJ1-2; D unresolved. The CDR3 is made up of 15 amino acids. Germline V CDR1 and CDR2: MNHEY, SVGAGI. The V gene lost 4 bases and the J gene lost 4 bases, with 16 bases spanning the gap. This CDR3 is CASSSRGVNFYGYTF. CDR3 coding DNA: TGTGCCAGCAGTTCGCGAGGCGTCAACTTCTATGGCTACACCTTC.

V and J are TRBV5-8 and TRBJ2-7; TRBD2 might be the D (6 bases). CDR3 length: 16 amino acids. Trimming shortened V by 3 bases and J by 2 bases, and 18 bases separated the two germline ends. Germline-derived CDR1 and CDR2 are SGHTS and YDEGEE. The CDR3 reads CASSSPGELGAYEQYF. CDR3 DNA: TGTGCCAGCAGCTCTCCGGGGGAGCTTGGGGCCTACGAGCAGTACTTC. Variable domain in full (rest from reference TRBV5-8 and TRBJ2-7): EAGVTQSPTHLIKTRGQQATLRCSPISGHTSVYWYQQALGLGLQFLLWYDEGEERNRGNFPPRFSGRQFPNYSSELNVNALELEDSALYLCASSSPGELGAYEQYFGPGTRLTVT.

This chain connects TRBV19 to TRBJ1-3; D call uncertain. The CDR3 covers 14 residues. The germline V gene has CDR1 LNHDA and CDR2 SQIVND (reference sequence). Trimming cost V 8 bases and J 3 bases, with 14 bases left between them. The CDR3 here is CASGVAGNGNTIYF. CDR3 in DNA: TGTGCCAGTGGTGTGGCGGGGAATGGAAACACCATATATTTT.

The rearrangement uses TRBV5-1 and TRBJ2-6, with TRBD1 matching 9 bases. From germline, CDR1 is SGHRS and CDR2 YFSETQ. J gave up 0 bases and V 4 bases, and 11 bases lay outside the gene matches. CDR3 size: 19 residues. CDR3 nucleotide sequence: TGCGCCAGCAGCGAGGGACAGGGAATAACCTACTCTGGGGCCAACGTCCTGACTTTC. Encoded protein: CASSEGQGITYSGANVLTF.

The chain links TRBV4-1 to TRBJ1-3; tentative D call: TRBD1 (5 bases). Germline CDR1 is MGHRA and CDR2 is YSYEKL. The ends were cut back, 0 bases at V and 3 bases at J, with 12 bases in the middle. The CDR3 consists of 16 residues. The CDR3 loop is CASSQDPAGNGNTIYF. As DNA, the CDR3 is TGCGCCAGCAGCCAAGATCCCGCAGGGAATGGAAACACCATATATTTT.

This clone has more than one count but fewer than ten. J is TRBJ1-3 and V is TRBV4-1, with D tentatively TRBD1 (6 bases). V dropped 0 bases and J dropped 0 bases, with 9 bases sitting between them. The CDR3 is made up of 16 amino acids. Germline CDR1 MGHRA, CDR2 YSYEKL. The CDR3 DNA reads as TGCGCCAGCAGCCAAGATTGGACAGCCTCTGGAAACACCATATATTTT. Its translation: CASSQDWTASGNTIYF.

This chain connects TRBV5-5 to TRBJ2-1; 8 bases match TRBD2. Unmatched junction bases numbered 5, after V lost 4 bases and J lost 2 bases. Germline lookup yields CDR1 SGHKS and CDR2 YYEKEE (reference sequence). The CDR3 runs 15 residues. This chain's CDR3 is CASSPGTSAYNEQFF. The CDR3 DNA is TGTGCCAGCAGCCCCGGGACTAGTGCCTACAATGAGCAGTTCTTC.

This clone has more than one count but fewer than ten. The chain employs TRBV5-6 and TRBJ1-6; 8 positions match TRBD1. Germline loops: CDR1 SGHDT, CDR2 YYEEEE. The CDR3 totals 15 residues. After removal of 1 base from V and 5 bases from J, the junction contained 2 bases not matched to a gene. The CDR3 DNA reads as TGTGCCAGCAGCTTGTACAGGGGGGATAATTCACCCCTCCACTTT. This sequence encodes CASSLYRGDNSPLHF.

The rearrangement joins TRBV6-7 to TRBJ2-7; D may be TRBD1 (6 bases). TRBV6-7 is sorted into the ORF group, with uncertain function. The CDR3 is made up of 16 amino acids. V lost 0 bases and J lost 2, with 14 bases in between. CDR3 DNA sequence: TGTGCCAGCAGTTACTCGTCTCGGGCAGGGGCCTACGAGCAGTACTTC. Its translation: CASSYSSRAGAYEQYF.

The chain carries TRBV6-1 and TRBJ2-7, with 7 nucleotides matching TRBD1. V was pared by 5 bases and J by 4 bases, with 8 bases of the junction left unmatched. This CDR3 region has 14 residues. Per germline, CDR1 MNHNS and CDR2 SASEGT. CDR3 protein: CASSLRQGDYEQYF. The CDR3 DNA reads as TGTGCCAGCAGTCTCCGACAGGGAGATTACGAGCAGTACTTC.

The V call is TRBV6-1, the J call TRBJ2-2; TRBD2 matches 7 bases. This CDR3 spans 15 amino acids. With V trimmed by 7 bases and J by 4 bases, 9 bases remained unmatched. Germline V lookup: CDR1 MNHNS, CDR2 SASEGT. CDR3 region: CASTRTRSSTGELFF. The DNA for the CDR3 is TGTGCCAGCACCAGGACTAGATCGAGCACCGGGGAGCTGTTTTTT.

This clone was picked up a small number of times. The gene calls are TRBV11-2 and TRBJ1-3; D not resolved. Germline CDR1 SGHAT, CDR2 FQNNGV. The CDR3 consists of 14 residues. The V end was cut by 1 base, the J end by 2 bases, with 6 bases between. CDR3: CASSLVLAGNTIYF. DNA for the CDR3: TGTGCCAGCAGCTTAGTGCTAGCTGGAAACACCATATATTTT.

The chain is built from TRBV5-1 and TRBJ2-7; 11 bases agree with TRBD2. Germline CDR1 reads SGHRS; CDR2 reads YFSETQ. Trimming took 5 bases from V and 0 from J; bases not matched to a gene: 13. The CDR3 contains 18 residues. The CDR3 is CASRLTSGGDLSSYEQYF. DNA of the CDR3: TGCGCCAGCAGGCTAACTAGCGGGGGAGACCTAAGCTCCTACGAGCAGTACTTC.

The gene calls are TRBV6-1 and TRBJ1-5; 7 nucleotides align to TRBD1. V lost 8 bases to trimming and J lost 4 bases; unmatched junction nucleotides: 2. The CDR3 has 12 amino acids. Germline lookup yields CDR1 MNHNS and CDR2 SASEGT. CDR3 residues: CASVQGNQPQHF. The CDR3 DNA is TGTGCCAGCGTACAGGGGAATCAGCCCCAGCATTTT.

This sequence joins TRBV20-1 and TRBJ1-1; D call uncertain. The germline V gene encodes CDR1 DFQATT and CDR2 SNEGSKA (reference sequence). V dropped 1 base and J dropped 9 bases, with 9 bases sitting between them. The CDR3 consists of 11 residues. The CDR3 bases are TGCAGTGCTAGAGCTGGAGAAAAAGCTTTCTTT. It encodes CSARAGEKAFF.

The CDR3 sequence: CASSKDRGRVETQYF. The DNA of the CDR3 is TGTGCCAGCAGCAAGGACAGGGGGCGGGTGGAGACCCAGTACTTC. The genes are TRBV11-2 and TRBJ2-5; 11 bases match TRBD1. The V and J ends lost 5 bases and 5 bases, in that order; junction bases with no gene match: 7. Germline CDR1 SGHAT, CDR2 FQNNGV. The CDR3 spans 15 residues.

This clone was counted a single time. The chain joins TRBV7-8 to TRBJ2-5; unclear D gene. This CDR3 contains 17 residues. The V end lost 3 bases, the J end lost 0 bases, and 17 bases lay between the germline ends. Germline assignment: CDR1 SGHVS and CDR2 FQNEAQ. Written as DNA, the CDR3 is TGTGCCAGCAGCTTCTTCTCTGGCAGATCGTACCAAGAGACCCAGTACTTC. It translates to CASSFFSGRSYQETQYF.

The chain employs TRBV9 and TRBJ1-6; D might be TRBD1 (6 bases). Trimming left V 3 bases short and J 9 bases short, with 16 bases between. The CDR3 contains 15 residues. Germline values: CDR1 SGDLS, CDR2 YYNGEE. The CDR3 loop is CASSAEQGTGSPLHF. In nucleotides, the CDR3 is TGTGCCAGCAGCGCAGAACAGGGTACGGGTTCACCCCTCCACTTT.

V and J are TRBV15 and TRBJ1-5; 8 bases line up with TRBD1. The CDR3 extends over 18 amino acids. Germline CDR1 is LNHNV and CDR2 is YYDKDF (reference sequence). J lost 7 bases, V lost 0 bases, and 14 bases had no gene match. The CDR3 sequence: CATSRDRPARGQGQPQHF. The CDR3 nucleotides are TGTGCCACCAGCAGAGATCGCCCTGCCAGGGGGCAAGGGCAGCCCCAGCATTTT.

This clone turned up a few times. The chain combines TRBV5-1 with TRBJ2-7; D possibly corresponds to TRBD1 (5 bases). This CDR3 is built from 12 residues. Germline V gene sequence: CDR1 SGHRS, CDR2 YFSETQ. The V end lost 4 bases, the J end lost 2 bases, and 7 bases lay between the germline ends. CDR3 amino acids: CASSQGAYEQYF. The CDR3, as DNA: TGCGCCAGCAGCCAAGGGGCCTACGAGCAGTACTTC.

The chain recombines TRBV5-1 with TRBJ1-5; possible D gene TRBD1, 5 bases. The V gene's germline CDR1 is SGHRS and CDR2 YFSETQ. V dropped 0 bases and J dropped 7 bases, with 14 bases sitting between them. The CDR3 sequence is 15 residues long. The CDR3 bases are TGCGCCAGCAGCTTGGATACAGGTAATGGGCAGCCCCAGCATTTT. This sequence encodes CASSLDTGNGQPQHF.

The chain combines TRBV5-1 with TRBJ2-3; D may be TRBD1 (7 bases). The CDR3 is made up of 16 amino acids. CDR1 and CDR2 (germline): SGHRS, YFSETQ. V gave up 6 bases and J gave up 0 bases, with 17 bases separating them. The chain's CDR3 is CASNQGGGLSTDTQYF. CDR3 DNA sequence: TGCGCCAGCAACCAGGGGGGCGGCCTGAGCACAGATACGCAGTATTTT.